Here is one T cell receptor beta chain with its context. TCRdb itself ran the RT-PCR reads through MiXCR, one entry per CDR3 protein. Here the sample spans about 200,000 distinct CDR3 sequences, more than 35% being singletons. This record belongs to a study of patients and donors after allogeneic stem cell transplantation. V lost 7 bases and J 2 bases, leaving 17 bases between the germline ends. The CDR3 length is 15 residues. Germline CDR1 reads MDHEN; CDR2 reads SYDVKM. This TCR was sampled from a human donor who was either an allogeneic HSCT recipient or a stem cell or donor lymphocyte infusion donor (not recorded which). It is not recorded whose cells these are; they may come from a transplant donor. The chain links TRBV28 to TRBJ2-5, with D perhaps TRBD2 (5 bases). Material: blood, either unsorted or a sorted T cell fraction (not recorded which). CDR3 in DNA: TGTGCCAGCAACTTGGCCCTCAGCGGTCAAGAGACCCAGTACTTC. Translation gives CASNLALSGQETQYF.